This TCR beta chain was sequenced in a study of CD8+CD57+ T cells in acquired aplastic anemia. Individuals selected for sequencing had exhibited CD8+CD57+ cell expansion on flow cytometry. The authors sequenced CD8+CD57+ effector memory cells as well, from 2 of 12 patients. All patients were therapy-naive when blood was sampled. Study findings and constraints: CD8+ Simpson's diversity in patients was not significantly different from that in controls. Reduced diversity was recorded for CD8+CD57+ cells relative to total CD4+ and CD8+ pools in patients. The study identified roughly 31 CD8+ CDR3 sequences shared by patients and controls.

Comments on this clonotype: Its antigen remains unknown. One end of the junction is discordant with germline, which a read error may explain.

TCR beta VDJ combinations and CDR3 sequences were profiled from genomic DNA. MiXCR, run by TCRdb on the reads, gives a single entry per CDR3 protein. The table lists about 20,000 distinct CDR3 sequences, roughly 43% of them singletons. The CDR3 loop spans 15 amino acids. Per germline, CDR1 SGHRS and CDR2 YFSETQ. This clonotype originated in a human donor with aplastic anemia. The V and J genes are TRBV5-1 and TRBJ2-7; 11 bases fit TRBD2. Sequencing was done on a sample of CD8+CD57+ T cells sorted from PBMCs. Subset indicated: bead-enriched CD8+CD57+ effector memory T cells from SAA patients. The CDR3 loop reads CASSSTSGASYEQYF. The DNA of the CDR3 is TGTGCCAGCAGCTCGACTAGCGGGGCGTCCTACGAGCAGTACTTC. The full variable domain, its missing parts supplied by reference TRBV5-1 and TRBJ2-7, is KAGVTQTPRYLIKTRGQQVTLSCSPISGHRSVSWYQQTPGQGLQFLFEYFSETQRNKGNFPGRFSGRQFSNSRSEMNVSTLELGDSALYLCASSSTSGASYEQYFGPGTRLTVT.